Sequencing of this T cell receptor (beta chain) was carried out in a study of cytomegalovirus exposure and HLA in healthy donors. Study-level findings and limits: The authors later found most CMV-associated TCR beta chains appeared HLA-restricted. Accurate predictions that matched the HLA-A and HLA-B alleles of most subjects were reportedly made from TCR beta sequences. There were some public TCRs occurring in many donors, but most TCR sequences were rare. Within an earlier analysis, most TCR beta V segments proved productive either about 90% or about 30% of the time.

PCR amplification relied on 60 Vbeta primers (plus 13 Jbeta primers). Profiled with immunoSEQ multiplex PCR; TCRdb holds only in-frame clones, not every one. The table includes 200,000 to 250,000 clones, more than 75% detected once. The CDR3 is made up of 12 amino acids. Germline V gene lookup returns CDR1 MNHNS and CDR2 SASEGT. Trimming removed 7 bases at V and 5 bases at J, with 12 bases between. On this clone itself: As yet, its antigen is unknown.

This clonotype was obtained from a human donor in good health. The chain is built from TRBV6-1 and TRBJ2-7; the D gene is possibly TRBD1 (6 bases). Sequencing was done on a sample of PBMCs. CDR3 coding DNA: TGTGCCAGCATGGGGGCTATCAACGAGCAGTACTTC. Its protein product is CASMGAINEQYF.